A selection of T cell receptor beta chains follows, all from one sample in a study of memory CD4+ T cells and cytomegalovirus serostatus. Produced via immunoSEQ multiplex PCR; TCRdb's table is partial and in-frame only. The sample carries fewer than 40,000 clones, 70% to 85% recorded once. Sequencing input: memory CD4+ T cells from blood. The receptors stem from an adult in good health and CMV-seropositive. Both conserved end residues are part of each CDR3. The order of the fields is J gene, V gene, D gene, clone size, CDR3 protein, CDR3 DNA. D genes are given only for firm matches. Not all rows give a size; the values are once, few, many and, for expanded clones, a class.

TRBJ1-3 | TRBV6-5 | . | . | CASSYYAGRGNTIYF | TGTGCCAGCAGTTACTATGCAGGCAGAGGAAACACCATATATTTT
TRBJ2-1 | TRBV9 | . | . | CASSVGTVANEQFF | TGTGCCAGCAGCGTGGGTACCGTGGCGAATGAGCAGTTCTTC
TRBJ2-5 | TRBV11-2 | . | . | CASSWGRGQETQYF | TGTGCCAGCAGCTGGGGACGGGGCCAAGAGACCCAGTACTTC
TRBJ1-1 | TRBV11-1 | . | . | CASSLAGSPTGAFF | TGTGCCAGCAGCTTAGCGGGGTCTCCCACCGGGGCTTTCTTT
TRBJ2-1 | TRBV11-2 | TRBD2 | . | CASSPRRDYAGNEQFF | TGTGCCAGCAGCCCGCGTCGGGACTATGCGGGCAATGAGCAGTTCTTC
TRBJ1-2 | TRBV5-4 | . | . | CASSNHVTGNYGYTF | TGTGCCAGCAGCAACCATGTTACAGGGAACTATGGCTACACCTTC
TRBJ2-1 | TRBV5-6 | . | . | CASSLEIGEQFF | TGTGCCAGTAGCTTAGAGATCGGTGAGCAGTTCTTC
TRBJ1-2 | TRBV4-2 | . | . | CASSLVTWGYTF | TGTGCCAGCAGCTTAGTGACCTGGGGCTACACCTTC
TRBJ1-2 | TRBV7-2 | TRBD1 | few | CASSLGQGDGYTF | TGTGCCAGCAGCTTAGGACAGGGGGATGGCTACACCTTC
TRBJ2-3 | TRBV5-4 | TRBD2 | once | CASSSGTSGGAYSPDTQYF | TGTGCCAGCAGCTCCGGGACTAGCGGGGGGGCCTACTCGCCAGATACGCAGTATTTT
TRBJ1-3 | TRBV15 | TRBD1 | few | CATSRDGQVISSGNTIYF | TGTGCCACCAGCAGAGATGGACAGGTGATAAGCTCTGGAAACACCATATATTTT
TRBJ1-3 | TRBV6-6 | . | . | CASSRDIGNTIYF | TGTGCCAGCAGTCGGGACATCGGAAACACCATATATTTT
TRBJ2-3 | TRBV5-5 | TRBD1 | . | CASRQSTGVDTQYF | TGTGCCAGCAGACAAAGTACAGGGGTGGATACGCAGTATTTT
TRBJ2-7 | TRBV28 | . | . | CASSLLGYEQYF | TGTGCCAGCAGTTTGCTCGGCTACGAGCAGTACTTC
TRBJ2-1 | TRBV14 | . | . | CASSEERAQLLYNEQFF | TGTGCCAGCAGCGAAGAGAGGGCACAGTTATTATACAATGAGCAGTTCTTC
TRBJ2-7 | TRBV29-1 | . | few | CSALLATEQYF | TGCAGCGCCTTACTAGCTACCGAGCAGTACTTC
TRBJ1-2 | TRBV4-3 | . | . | CASSQNGIGYTF | TGCGCCAGCAGCCAAAACGGAATTGGCTACACCTTC
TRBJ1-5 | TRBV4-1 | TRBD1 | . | CASSGQGDQPQHF | TGCGCCAGCAGCGGACAGGGGGATCAGCCCCAGCATTTT
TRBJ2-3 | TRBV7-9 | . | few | CASSLSRLRDTQYF | TGTGCCAGCAGCTTATCCAGACTTCGAGATACGCAGTATTTT
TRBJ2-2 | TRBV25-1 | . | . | CASSAGVNTGELFF | TGTGCCAGCAGTGCTGGGGTGAACACCGGGGAGCTGTTTTTT
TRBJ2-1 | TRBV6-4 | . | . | CASSESSEYGEQFF | TGTGCCAGCAGTGAGTCCTCGGAGTATGGTGAGCAGTTCTTC
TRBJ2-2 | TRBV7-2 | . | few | CASSLSNTGELFF | TGTGCCAGCAGCTTATCGAACACCGGGGAGCTGTTTTTT
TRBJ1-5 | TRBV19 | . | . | CASNSLGAGSNQPQHF | TGTGCCAGTAATTCGTTGGGGGCTGGGAGCAATCAGCCCCAGCATTTT
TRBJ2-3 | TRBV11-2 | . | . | CASSFRAPRTDTQYF | TGTGCCAGCAGCTTCCGGGCCCCGCGCACAGATACGCAGTATTTT
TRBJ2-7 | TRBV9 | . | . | CASSVGHEQYF | TGTGCCAGCAGCGTCGGGCACGAGCAGTACTTC
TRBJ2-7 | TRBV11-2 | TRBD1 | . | CASSPDRGPREQYF | TGTGCCAGCAGCCCTGACAGGGGCCCCAGGGAGCAGTACTTC
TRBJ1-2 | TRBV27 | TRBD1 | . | CASHPGTGGRGYTF | TGTGCCAGCCATCCCGGGACAGGGGGCCGTGGCTACACCTTC
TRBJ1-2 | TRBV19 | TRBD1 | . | CASSGGQGRNYGYTF | TGTGCCAGTAGTGGAGGACAGGGAAGAAACTATGGCTACACCTTC
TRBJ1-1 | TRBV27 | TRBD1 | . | CASSPLWGTGELTEAFF | TGTGCCAGCAGCCCCCTCTGGGGGACAGGGGAATTGACTGAAGCTTTCTTT
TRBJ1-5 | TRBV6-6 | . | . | CASSTTGLSNQPQHF | TGTGCCAGCAGTACAACAGGGTTATCCAATCAGCCCCAGCATTTT
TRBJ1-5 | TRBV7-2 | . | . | CASSVIGSNQPQHF | TGTGCCAGCAGCGTGATTGGTAGCAATCAGCCCCAGCATTTT
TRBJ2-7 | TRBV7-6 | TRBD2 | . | CASSPREGLTYEQYF | TGTGCCAGCAGCCCCCGGGAGGGCTTAACCTACGAGCAGTACTTC
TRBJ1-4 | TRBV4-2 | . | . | CASSQPDANEKLFF | TGTGCCAGCAGCCAACCCGATGCTAATGAAAAACTGTTTTTT
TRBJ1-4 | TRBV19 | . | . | CASSGFWVGEKLFF | TGTGCCAGTAGCGGGTTTTGGGTTGGAGAAAAACTGTTTTTT
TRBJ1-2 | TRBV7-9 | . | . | CASSLDPANYGYTF | TGTGCCAGCAGCTTAGACCCCGCTAACTATGGCTACACCTTC
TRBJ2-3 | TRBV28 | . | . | CASSLQGLDTQYF | TGTGCCAGCAGTTTACAGGGGTTAGATACGCAGTATTTT
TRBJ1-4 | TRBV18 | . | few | CASSPPGGGEKLFF | TGTGCCAGCTCACCACCAGGAGGGGGTGAAAAACTGTTTTTT
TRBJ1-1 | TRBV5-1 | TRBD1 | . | CASRDRTGEQSVNTEAFF | TGCGCCAGCAGAGATCGGACAGGCGAACAGTCAGTGAACACTGAAGCTTTCTTT
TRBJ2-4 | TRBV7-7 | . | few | CASSLGMASYRPAKNIQYF | TGTGCCAGCAGCCTGGGCATGGCCTCCTACCGTCCAGCCAAAAACATTCAGTACTTC
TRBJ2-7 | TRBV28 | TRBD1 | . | CASSRTGSGRYEQYF | TGTGCCAGCAGCCGGACAGGGTCGGGTCGCTACGAGCAGTACTTC
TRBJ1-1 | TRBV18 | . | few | CASSPRVFGGVGNTEAFF | TGTGCCAGCTCACCACGGGTTTTTGGGGGAGTAGGTAACACTGAAGCTTTCTTT
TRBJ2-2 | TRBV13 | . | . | CASSQGEGGNTGELFF | TGTGCCAGCAGCCAAGGAGAGGGGGGAAACACCGGGGAGCTGTTTTTT
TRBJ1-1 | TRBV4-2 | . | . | CASSRYAGGNTEAFF | TGTGCCAGCAGCCGCTATGCGGGGGGGAACACTGAAGCTTTCTTT
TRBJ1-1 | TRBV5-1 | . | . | CASSMGLTDSEAFF | TGCGCCAGCAGCATGGGGCTAACAGATTCTGAAGCTTTCTTT